This entry is about one TCR beta chain. The data originate from a study of blood T cell repertoires in COVID-19. TCRdb's table, derived via immunoSEQ multiplex PCR, lists solely in-frame clones and lacks some. The data contain more than 85,000 clones, roughly 92% of them singletons. This CDR3 is built from 14 residues. CDR1 is MNHEY, CDR2 SVGEGT, per germline. The V end lost 4 bases, the J end lost 9 bases, and 16 bases lay between the germline ends. Sequenced sample: peripheral blood. The receptor was isolated from a man aged 65 to 85 with acute or convalescent COVID-19. The V gene is TRBV6-2 or TRBV6-3, the J gene TRBJ2-1, with D tentatively TRBD1 (6 bases). The CDR3 coding sequence is TGTGCCAGCAGTTCCAACGCCCCAGGGGCTGAGCAGTTCTTC. Translation gives CASSSNAPGAEQFF.